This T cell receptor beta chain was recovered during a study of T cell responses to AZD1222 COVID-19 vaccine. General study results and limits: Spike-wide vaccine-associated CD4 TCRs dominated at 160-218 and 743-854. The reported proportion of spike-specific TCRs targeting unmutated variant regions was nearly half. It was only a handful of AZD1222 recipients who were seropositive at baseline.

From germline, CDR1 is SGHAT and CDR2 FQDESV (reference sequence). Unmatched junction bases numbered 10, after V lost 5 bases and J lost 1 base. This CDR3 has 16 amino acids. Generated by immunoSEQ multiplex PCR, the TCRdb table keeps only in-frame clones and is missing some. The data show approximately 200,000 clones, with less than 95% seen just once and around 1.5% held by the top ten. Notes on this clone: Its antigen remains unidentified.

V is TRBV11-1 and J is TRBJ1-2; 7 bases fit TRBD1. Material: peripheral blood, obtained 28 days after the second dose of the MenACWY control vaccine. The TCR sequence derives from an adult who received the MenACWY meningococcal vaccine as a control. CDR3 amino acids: CASSPGQSAYNYGYTF. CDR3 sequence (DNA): TGTGCCAGCAGCCCGGGACAGTCAGCTTATAACTATGGCTACACCTTC.